This T cell receptor beta chain was captured by sequencing in a study of T cells in Graves' hyperthyroidism and ophthalmopathy. Study information: Prior to any treatment, at the point of initial diagnosis, peripheral blood was collected.

The CDR3 consists of 14 residues. The V and J ends lost 6 bases and 0 bases respectively, with 14 bases between them. Germline CDR1 is DFQATT and CDR2 is SNEGSKA (reference sequence). The source material, RNA transcripts, was used to amplify TCR beta CDR3 regions. Primed by the HTBI set, a first-round RT-PCR was run on the TCR CDR3. TCRdb passed the multiplex PCR reads through MiXCR, listing each CDR3 protein once. The data contain roughly 360,000 distinct CDR3 sequences, approximately 13% of them seen just once; the ten biggest clones take up 20%. Blood sampling occurred at first hyperthyroidism diagnosis, ahead of any ophthalmopathy symptoms. Notes on the study in general: The model identified upcoming ophthalmopathy a median approximately seven months ahead of onset.

In this sample, this clonotype turned up many times. Antigen specificity is unknown. This chain connects TRBV20-1 to TRBJ1-2; D is unresolved. This receptor was obtained from a man in his thirties or forties with Graves' hyperthyroidism that later progressed to Graves' ophthalmopathy. Sequencing was done on a sample of blood. The CDR3 loop reads CSAQSGKANYGYTF. The CDR3 bases are TGCAGTGCGCAGTCAGGAAAAGCTAACTATGGCTACACCTTC.